Listed below are T cell receptor beta chains from one sample, sequenced in a study of control samples from healthy donors and cancer patients. The assay was immunoSEQ multiplex PCR, and TCRdb's table has in-frame clones only and misses some. The sample has 35,000 to 45,000 clones; approximately 90% are singletons. The specimen sequenced was PBMCs. The origin of the receptors is a woman in her thirties or forties with head and neck cancer. Each CDR3 is given with its conserved first and last residue. A D gene is named only where the DNA matches it firmly. The listing skips clone size in some rows; elsewhere it reads once, few, many or a size class.

d_call	clone_size	v_call	j_call	cdr3_nt	cdr3_aa
.	.	TRBV30	TRBJ1-2	TGTGCCTGGAGTGTACTATCGCCTCGGGACTATGGCTACACCTTC	CAWSVLSPRDYGYTF
.	.	TRBV19	TRBJ2-4	TGTGCCAGTAGTATCGGGGGAATAGCCAAAAACATTCAGTACTTC	CASSIGGIAKNIQYF
.	.	TRBV7-6	TRBJ2-3	TGTGCCAGCAGCTTAGCGTCCACAGATACGCAGTATTTT	CASSLASTDTQYF
.	.	TRBV3-1/TRBV3-2	TRBJ1-4	TGTGCCAGCAGCCAGATGCAGGGAGTTGGAGAAAAACTGTTTTTT	CASSQMQGVGEKLFF
.	.	TRBV7-7	TRBJ2-1	TGTGCCAGCAGCTTAGAAGGGGATGATGAGCAGTTCTTC	CASSLEGDDEQFF
TRBD1	.	TRBV7-3	TRBJ2-3	TGTGCCAGCAGCAGAAAGGGGGCGGCAGATACGCAGTATTTT	CASSRKGAADTQYF
.	.	TRBV5-4	TRBJ1-2	TGTGCCAGCAGCCCCCCGGGGAGTTATGGCTACACCTTC	CASSPPGSYGYTF
TRBD1	.	TRBV30	TRBJ1-3	TGTGCCTGGGGCCGGGGGACAGGGGGCTCTGGAAACACCATATATTTT	CAWGRGTGGSGNTIYF
.	.	TRBV28	TRBJ1-2	TGTGCCAGCAGTTTCCCTGCCCACAACTATGGCTACACCTTC	CASSFPAHNYGYTF
.	.	TRBV11-2	TRBJ1-1	TGTGCCAGCAGTAGAGTGGGTGTAGGGAACACTGAAGCTTTCTTT	CASSRVGVGNTEAFF
TRBD1	.	TRBV5-1	TRBJ2-3	TGCGCCAGCAGCCCCGGGACAGGACAAAGCACAGATACGCAGTATTTT	CASSPGTGQSTDTQYF
.	.	TRBV6-6	TRBJ2-7	TGTGCCAGCAGTTACAAGACAGGCTACGAGCAGTACTTC	CASSYKTGYEQYF
TRBD2	once	TRBV27	TRBJ2-7	TGTGCCAGCAGCCAGGGACTAGCGGGAGATGAGCAGTACTTC	CASSQGLAGDEQYF
TRBD1	.	TRBV5-1	TRBJ2-1	TGCGCCAGCAGCGCAGGGGGCCCGAATGAGCAGTTCTTC	CASSAGGPNEQFF
.	.	TRBV20-1	TRBJ2-7	TGCAGTGCAGGGAAAAACGAGCAGTACTTC	CSAGKNEQYF
.	few	TRBV29-1	TRBJ1-5	TGCAGCGTTGGAGGATCCGTAAATCAGCCCCAGCATTTT	CSVGGSVNQPQHF
TRBD2	.	TRBV6-5	TRBJ2-1	TGTGCCAGCAGTTACTTTGGGGGAGGGCTTGATGAGCAGTTCTTC	CASSYFGGGLDEQFF
.	.	TRBV19	TRBJ1-3	TGTGCCAGTAGTAGCTCGGCGTCCGGAAACACCATATATTTT	CASSSSASGNTIYF
.	.	TRBV28	TRBJ1-6	TGTGCCAGCAGTTTAGGCAGGGGAGTACGGCGGGACTCCTATAATTCACCCCTCCACTTT	CASSLGRGVRRDSYNSPLHF
TRBD1	.	TRBV19	TRBJ2-4	TGTGCCAGTACTACAATCGACAGGGGGCATGCCAAAAACATTCAGTACTTC	CASTTIDRGHAKNIQYF
TRBD1	.	TRBV5-5	TRBJ2-1	TGTGCCAGCAGCCATCTGGACAGGGCCGGCAATGAGCAGTTCTTC	CASSHLDRAGNEQFF
.	.	TRBV2	TRBJ2-7	TGTGCCAGCGGGAGGTCCTACGAGCAGTACTTC	CASGRSYEQYF
.	.	TRBV19	TRBJ2-3	TGTGCCAGTAGGGGCCCTAGCACAGATACGCAGTATTTT	CASRGPSTDTQYF
.	.	TRBV3-1/TRBV3-2	TRBJ1-1	TGTGCCAGCAGCCCTGGGACCGAGGCCACTGAAGCTTTCTTT	CASSPGTEATEAFF
.	once	TRBV28	TRBJ1-2	TGTGCCAGCAGTTCCCCCGAGACTAACTATGGCTACACCTTC	CASSSPETNYGYTF
.	.	TRBV5-1	TRBJ1-1	TGCGCCAGCAGCTTGGAGGGTGTCACTGAAGCTTTCTTT	CASSLEGVTEAFF
.	.	TRBV28	TRBJ1-1	TGTGCCAGCAGTTTATCGACTGAGACTATGAACACTGAAGCTTTCTTT	CASSLSTETMNTEAFF
.	.	TRBV18	TRBJ2-1	TGTGCCAGCTCACCACAGGGCCGTGAGCAGTTCTTC	CASSPQGREQFF
.	.	TRBV6-5	TRBJ1-5	TGTGCCAGCCTCGGGGGGGCCCCACCCCAGCATTTT	CASLGGAPPQHF
TRBD2	.	TRBV6-4	TRBJ2-3	TGTGCCAGCCGATCTAGCGGGAGCACAGATACGCAGTATTTT	CASRSSGSTDTQYF
.	.	TRBV5-1	TRBJ2-7	TGCGCCAGCAGCTTGTTACCAGCAGTCCCCTACGAGCAGTACTTC	CASSLLPAVPYEQYF
.	.	TRBV6-5	TRBJ1-3	TGTGCCAGCAGCTACACAGGAAACACCATATATTTT	CASSYTGNTIYF
.	.	TRBV29-1	TRBJ1-2	TGCAGCGTTGATCAAGGGCCCGTTGGCTACACCTTC	CSVDQGPVGYTF
TRBD2	.	TRBV18	TRBJ2-1	TGTGCCAGCTCACTGACTAGCGGGAGGCCCAATGAGCAGTTCTTC	CASSLTSGRPNEQFF
.	.	TRBV6-5	TRBJ2-7	TGTGCCAGCAGTTCCCCGGGCAACTACGAGCAGTACTTC	CASSSPGNYEQYF